This T cell receptor beta chain was captured in a study of T cells in Graves' hyperthyroidism and ophthalmopathy. CDR1 and CDR2 from the germline V gene are KGHDR and SFDVKD. Trimming left V 5 bases short and J 4 bases short, with 13 bases between. The CDR3 runs 15 residues. Not enrolled were patients with uncontrolled infection, other autoimmune disease, pregnancy or lactation. The source of the PBMCs was more than 9.5 ml of fresh peripheral blood. This clonotype was detected many times. RNA transcripts were the template for amplifying TCR beta CDR3 regions. The HTBI primer set drove a first-round RT-PCR of the TCR CDR3. TCRdb itself ran the multiplex PCR reads through MiXCR, one entry per CDR3 protein. The table lists hundreds of thousands of distinct CDR3 sequences, about 15% of them singletons.

The receptor was derived from a young man with Graves' ophthalmopathy. Sequenced: blood. The chain is built from TRBV24-1 and TRBJ2-2; a possible D gene is TRBD2 (6 bases). CDR3 sequence reads: CATSAGSVGTGELFF. The CDR3, as DNA: TGTGCCACCAGTGCCGGGAGTGTGGGCACCGGGGAGCTGTTTTTT.